This is a list of T cell receptor beta chains from one sample in a study of blood T cells in healthy people across ages. Each CDR3 protein is one row after TCRdb ran MiXCR on the 5' RACE reads. The sample has 750,000 to 950,000 distinct CDR3 sequences, almost 30% seen once. The same sample was also studied in work on T cells of mothers and their children.

Input material: blood. The source of these receptors is a woman aged 35 to 49 in good health. The CDR3 runs from the conserved cysteine through the conserved F or W. D genes are given only for firm matches. Size tells how often a clone was seen (once, few, many) or the class of an expanded clone, and some rows leave it out.

V gene	clone size	D gene	J gene	CDR3 protein	CDR3 DNA
TRBV14	few	TRBD1	TRBJ2-1	CASSQDSLQGAEQFF	TGTGCCAGCAGCCAAGATTCCTTACAGGGGGCTGAGCAGTTCTTC
TRBV5-8	.	.	TRBJ2-6	CASSRIATGANVLTF	TGTGCCAGCAGCCGAATTGCTACTGGGGCCAACGTCCTGACTTTC
TRBV7-2	many	.	TRBJ2-1	CASSPFGVLALNEQFF	TGTGCCAGCAGCCCCTTCGGGGTGCTAGCCCTAAATGAGCAGTTCTTC
TRBV7-6	once	TRBD2	TRBJ2-3	CASSLEPSGSTGTQYF	TGTGCCAGCAGCTTAGAGCCTAGCGGTAGCACAGGTACGCAGTATTTT
TRBV20-1	.	TRBD1	TRBJ2-4	CSANDRGLEEQYF	TGCAGTGCTAACGACAGGGGGCTTGAGGAGCAGTACTTC
TRBV5-1	few	.	TRBJ1-5	CASRDGTNSNQPQHF	TGCGCCAGCAGAGACGGGACAAATAGCAATCAGCCCCAGCATTTT
TRBV28	many	.	TRBJ2-7	CASSLRGGSYEQYF	TGTGCCAGCAGCCTGAGAGGGGGATCCTACGAGCAGTACTTC
TRBV9	many	.	TRBJ1-2	CASSVTQGDYGYTF	TGTGCCAGCAGCGTTACCCAGGGTGACTATGGCTACACCTTC
TRBV4-1	.	TRBD1	TRBJ1-4	CASSQDVDRVNEKLFF	TGCGCCAGCAGCCAAGACGTAGACAGGGTAAATGAAAAACTGTTTTTT
TRBV2	.	.	TRBJ1-1	CASMSRGVGDEAFF	TGTGCCAGCATGAGCCGAGGGGTGGGGGACGAAGCTTTCTTT
TRBV5-1	many	.	TRBJ2-4	CASSLRATGAKNIQYF	TGCGCCAGCAGCTTAAGAGCTACCGGAGCCAAAAACATTCAGTACTTC
TRBV6-1	.	.	TRBJ1-1	CASSEAVSRVVNTEAFF	TGTGCCAGCAGTGAAGCGGTCTCCCGAGTCGTGAACACTGAAGCTTTCTTT
TRBV5-5	many	.	TRBJ2-2	CASSLDGARNTGELFF	TGTGCCAGCAGCTTGGATGGGGCCAGAAACACCGGGGAGCTGTTTTTT
TRBV20-1	.	.	TRBJ2-1	CSATTSHSYNEQFF	TGCAGTGCGACGACTAGTCACTCTTACAATGAGCAGTTCTTC
TRBV4-2	.	TRBD2	TRBJ2-2	CASSQAFLGAGDTGELFF	TGTGCCAGCAGCCAAGCTTTTCTCGGAGCGGGGGACACCGGGGAGCTGTTTTTT
TRBV11-2	many	.	TRBJ2-7	CASSLALQGVSYEQYF	TGTGCCAGCAGCTTAGCCCTACAGGGTGTCTCCTACGAGCAGTACTTC
TRBV4-3	.	.	TRBJ2-7	CASSQDLGDTYEQYF	TGCGCCAGCAGCCAAGATTTAGGGGATACCTACGAGCAGTACTTC
TRBV20-1	few	.	TRBJ2-4	CSARPQETLAKNIQYF	TGCAGTGCTAGACCCCAGGAGACCTTAGCCAAAAACATTCAGTACTTC
TRBV7-2	.	TRBD1	TRBJ2-7	CASSLGDRAFYEQYF	TGTGCCAGCAGCTTAGGGGACAGGGCCTTCTACGAGCAGTACTTC
TRBV10-3	.	TRBD2	TRBJ2-5	CAISYTSGGKETQYF	TGTGCCATCAGTTATACTAGCGGGGGAAAAGAGACCCAGTACTTC
TRBV29-1	.	TRBD1	TRBJ1-1	CSVGTGEREAFF	TGCAGCGTTGGGACAGGGGAGAGGGAAGCTTTCTTT
TRBV5-1	many	TRBD1	TRBJ2-1	CASSLTGESYNEQFF	TGCGCCAGCAGCTTGACAGGGGAGTCCTACAATGAGCAGTTCTTC
TRBV25-1	few	TRBD1	TRBJ2-7	CASSEPRQGAYEQYF	TGTGCCAGCAGTGAACCTAGACAGGGGGCCTACGAGCAGTACTTC
TRBV6-5	many	.	TRBJ2-1	CASSYEGYSYNEQFF	TGTGCCAGCAGTTACGAGGGCTACTCCTACAATGAGCAGTTCTTC
TRBV4-1	many	.	TRBJ2-7	CASSQEWGEQYF	TGCGCCAGCAGCCAAGAATGGGGCGAGCAGTACTTC
TRBV27	many	.	TRBJ2-7	CASSSTDEQYF	TGTGCCAGCAGTTCCACCGACGAGCAGTACTTC
TRBV5-1	many	.	TRBJ2-7	CASSLGIEQYF	TGCGCCAGCAGCTTAGGGATAGAGCAGTACTTC